This TCR beta chain was identified in a study of cytotoxic CD8 clonotypes in ibrutinib-treated CLL. Study-wide background: After median around 68 months, approximately 14 stayed in remission, about 12 progressed; responses roughly 25 partial, 2 complete. The study's findings and limits: Patients with sustained remission and those progressing were sampled at differing times. Clonality was higher at baseline than in age-matched healthy donors and tracked circulating CD8+ T-cell counts.

Method: immunoSEQ multiplex PCR; TCRdb's copy keeps in-frame clones and lacks some. This table has hundreds of thousands of clones, under 80% appearing once. This CDR3 is built from 18 residues. V was pared by 4 bases and J by 0 bases, with 19 bases between. Per germline, CDR1 MNHEY and CDR2 SMNVEV (reference sequence). Comments on this clone: Antigen: not known.

The sample here was PBMCs, taken after 24 months of ibrutinib treatment. The TCR comes from a human donor with chronic lymphocytic leukemia. The rearrangement uses TRBV27 and TRBJ1-3; D remains unclear. Here the CDR3 DNA reads TGTGCCAGCAGTTCCTCAGACGCGGGCAGCGACTCTGGAAACACCATATATTTT. Residues: CASSSSDAGSDSGNTIYF.